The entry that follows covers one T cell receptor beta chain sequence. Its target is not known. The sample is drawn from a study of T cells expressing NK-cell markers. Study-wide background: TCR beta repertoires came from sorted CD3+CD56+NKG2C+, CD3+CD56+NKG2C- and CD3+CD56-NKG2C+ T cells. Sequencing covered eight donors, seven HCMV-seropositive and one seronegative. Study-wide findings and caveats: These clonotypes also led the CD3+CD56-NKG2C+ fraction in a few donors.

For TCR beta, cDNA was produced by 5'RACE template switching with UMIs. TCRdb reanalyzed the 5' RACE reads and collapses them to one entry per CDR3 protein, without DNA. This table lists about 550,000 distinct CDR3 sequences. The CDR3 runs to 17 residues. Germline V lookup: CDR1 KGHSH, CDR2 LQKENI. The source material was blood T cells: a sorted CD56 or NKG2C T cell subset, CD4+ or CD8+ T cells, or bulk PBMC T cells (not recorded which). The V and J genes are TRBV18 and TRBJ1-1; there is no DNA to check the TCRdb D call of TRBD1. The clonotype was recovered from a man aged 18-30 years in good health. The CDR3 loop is CASSPPGQGAEGAEAFF. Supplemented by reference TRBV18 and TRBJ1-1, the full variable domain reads NAGVMQNPRHLVRRRGQEARLRCSPMKGHSHVYWYRQLPEEGLKFMVYLQKENIIDESGMPKERFSAEFPKEGPSILRIQQVVRGDSAAYFCASSPPGQGAEGAEAFFGQGTRLTVV.